The rows below give T cell receptor beta chains drawn from one sample of a study of T cell repertoires in cytomegalovirus infection. TCRdb processed the reads anew with MiXCR; each CDR3 protein has one entry. The data contain 150,000 to 200,000 distinct CDR3 sequences, under 30% of them singletons. The specimen was PBMCs. Source of these receptors: a human donor in good health (CMV status not recorded). Some clones in this sample may be carry-over from other donors' samples. The CDR3 runs from the conserved cysteine through the conserved F or W. D genes are given only for firm matches. The size entry is marked missing in some rows and otherwise reads once, few, many or a size class.

d_call: .; v_call: TRBV20-1; j_call: TRBJ2-5; clone_size: .; cdr3_nt: TGCAGTGCTAGGGATTACCGGGACGTCCAAGAGACCCAGTACTTC; cdr3_aa: CSARDYRDVQETQYF
d_call: TRBD1; v_call: TRBV7-9; j_call: TRBJ2-2; clone_size: few; cdr3_nt: TGTGCCAGCAGCCCAACAGGGGTTGGGACCGGGGAGCTGTTTTTT; cdr3_aa: CASSPTGVGTGELFF
d_call: .; v_call: TRBV10-3; j_call: TRBJ2-7; clone_size: .; cdr3_nt: TGTGCCATCGGAGACAGGATCTACGAGCAGTACTTC; cdr3_aa: CAIGDRIYEQYF
d_call: .; v_call: TRBV6-1; j_call: TRBJ1-6; clone_size: few; cdr3_nt: TGTGCCAGCAGTAGGGGCTCACGCGTTTATAATTCACCCCTCCACTTT; cdr3_aa: CASSRGSRVYNSPLHF
d_call: .; v_call: TRBV28; j_call: TRBJ1-2; clone_size: .; cdr3_nt: TGTGCCAGCAGCCTACGACCCGGGGGGCGCGGTGGCTACACCTTC; cdr3_aa: CASSLRPGGRGGYTF
d_call: .; v_call: TRBV12-3/TRBV12-4; j_call: TRBJ1-2; clone_size: many; cdr3_nt: TGTGCCAGCAGTCCAGCGCGGGGCTATGGCTACACCTTC; cdr3_aa: CASSPARGYGYTF
d_call: .; v_call: TRBV20-1; j_call: TRBJ1-1; clone_size: .; cdr3_nt: TGCAGTGCTACAGTGGCCCTCGCGAACACTGAAGCTTTCTTT; cdr3_aa: CSATVALANTEAFF
d_call: .; v_call: TRBV15; j_call: TRBJ1-1; clone_size: .; cdr3_nt: TGTGCCACCAGCAGAGAGGGGCACACTCAAGCTTTCTTT; cdr3_aa: CATSREGHTQAFF
d_call: .; v_call: TRBV19; j_call: TRBJ1-1; clone_size: .; cdr3_nt: TGTGCCAGTAGCTCCTATGGGGGGGAAACTGAAGCTTTCTTT; cdr3_aa: CASSSYGGETEAFF
d_call: TRBD2; v_call: TRBV2; j_call: TRBJ2-3; clone_size: .; cdr3_nt: TGTGCCAGCAGTGAACTGGTAGCGGGGGATACGCAGTATTTT; cdr3_aa: CASSELVAGDTQYF
d_call: .; v_call: TRBV10-3; j_call: TRBJ1-5; clone_size: .; cdr3_nt: TGTGCCATCAGTGAGTCGGCGGTTCAGCCCCAGCATTTT; cdr3_aa: CAISESAVQPQHF
d_call: .; v_call: TRBV3-1; j_call: TRBJ2-2; clone_size: few; cdr3_nt: TGTGCCAGCAGCCAAAACACCGGGGAGCTGTTTTTT; cdr3_aa: CASSQNTGELFF
d_call: .; v_call: TRBV3-1; j_call: TRBJ2-1; clone_size: .; cdr3_nt: TGTGCCAGCAGCCAAGACAGCGCACCTTACAATGAGCAGTTCTTC; cdr3_aa: CASSQDSAPYNEQFF
d_call: TRBD1; v_call: TRBV7-2; j_call: TRBJ2-2; clone_size: many; cdr3_nt: TGTGCCAGCAGCTTAAAGATTGGCGGACAGGGGAGGACCGGGGAGCTGTTTTTT; cdr3_aa: CASSLKIGGQGRTGELFF
d_call: .; v_call: TRBV29-1; j_call: TRBJ2-3; clone_size: .; cdr3_nt: TGCAGCGTTGAACATTTGACAGGCACAGATACGCAGTATTTT; cdr3_aa: CSVEHLTGTDTQYF
d_call: TRBD2; v_call: TRBV4-1; j_call: TRBJ2-5; clone_size: few; cdr3_nt: TGCGCCAGCAGCCAAGATTGGAGCGGGGGGCCTGGGGAGACCCAGTACTTC; cdr3_aa: CASSQDWSGGPGETQYF
d_call: .; v_call: TRBV4-2; j_call: TRBJ1-1; clone_size: .; cdr3_nt: TGTGCCAGCAGCCGGGGAACGGGACAAGAGAACACTGAAGCTTTCTTT; cdr3_aa: CASSRGTGQENTEAFF
d_call: .; v_call: TRBV7-2; j_call: TRBJ1-2; clone_size: .; cdr3_nt: TGTGCCAGCAGCTTAGAGGCCGGCGCCCGAGGCCATGGCTACACCTTC; cdr3_aa: CASSLEAGARGHGYTF
d_call: TRBD1; v_call: TRBV7-2; j_call: TRBJ1-2; clone_size: .; cdr3_nt: TGTGCCAGCAGCTTAGCGGGAGGACAGGGCCTGGAGGGCTACACCTTC; cdr3_aa: CASSLAGGQGLEGYTF
d_call: TRBD2; v_call: TRBV4-3; j_call: TRBJ2-5; clone_size: .; cdr3_nt: TGCGCCAGCAGCCTGCTAGCGGGGGGCCAAGAGACCCAGTACTTC; cdr3_aa: CASSLLAGGQETQYF
d_call: .; v_call: TRBV20-1; j_call: TRBJ1-2; clone_size: .; cdr3_nt: TGCAGTATGCTAGATATGGGGACTAACTATGGCTACACCTTC; cdr3_aa: CSMLDMGTNYGYTF
d_call: .; v_call: TRBV24-1; j_call: TRBJ1-1; clone_size: .; cdr3_nt: TGTGCCACCAGTGATGGAGGGACTGAAGCTTTCTTT; cdr3_aa: CATSDGGTEAFF